In this sample, the clone carrying this T cell receptor beta chain turned up a few times. The antigen remains unidentified. The data originate from a study of T-cell reconstitution after alpha-beta-depleted transplantation in children. CDR1 and CDR2 from the germline V gene are KGHDR and SFDVKD. J lost 9 bases, V lost 5 bases, and 5 bases had no gene match. This CDR3 comprises 14 residues. Notes on the study in general: T-cell counts and diversity were attributed mostly to newly produced T cells one year after transplant.

Unique molecular identifiers were incorporated into the prepared TCRbeta library. TCRdb recomputed calls from the PCR reads with MiXCR, one row per CDR3 protein. The sample comprises 700,000 to 950,000 distinct CDR3 sequences, about 15% of which are singletons, and roughly 4.8% rests with the top ten. This TCR was recovered from a male patient younger than 18 who had a stem cell transplant for acute lymphoblastic leukemia, so the T cells may come from the graft donor. The chain carries TRBV24-1 and TRBJ2-1; 11 positions agree with TRBD2. The sequencing used PBMCs, mostly from graft donor cells, collected 360 days after TCRalphabeta/CD19-depleted stem cell transplant. CDR3 DNA: TGTGCCACCAGTGGAACTAGCGGGAGACTTGAGCAGTTCTTC. Amino acids: CATSGTSGRLEQFF.